The subject of this entry is one T cell receptor beta chain. Adolescents were screened for latent TB by skin test and IGRA. CDR1 is LNHDA and CDR2 is SQIVND in the germline V gene (reference sequence). CDR3 size: 17 residues. V shed 7 bases and J 1 base; nucleotides not matched to a gene: 15. Using immunoSEQ multiplex PCR, the repertoire was profiled, and TCRdb retains in-frame clones only, with some absent. The sample lists tens of thousands of clones, 90% to 95% occurring once. These data belong to a study of T cells in tuberculosis. The sequence was collected from a donor aged 10 to 29 with latent tuberculosis or without tuberculosis infection. The specimen was PBMCs. The chain is built from TRBV19 and TRBJ1-2; 7 bases match TRBD1. CDR3 region: CASTPFPSGTVNYGYTF. As DNA, the CDR3 is TGTGCCAGTACCCCCTTTCCCTCTGGGACAGTTAACTATGGCTACACCTTC.